The clone carrying this T cell receptor (beta chain) was detected a few times. Its antigen is undetermined. Making TCR cDNA involved 5'RACE template switching, which added UMIs and a universal primer site. Using its own MiXCR run on the 5' RACE reads, TCRdb lists one record per CDR3 protein. Here the sample spans over 300,000 distinct CDR3 sequences, roughly 7% being singletons. This sample is drawn from a study of T cells after yellow fever vaccination. Overall study findings and caveats: Faster peaking, at day 5 versus 15, marked a secondary response that was weaker. Of the clonotypes, a small share occurred in both CD4 and CD8 compartments.

The material was PBMCs, obtained about 41 days after the first yellow fever vaccination. The source is a man aged 18 to 29 who received the YFV17D yellow fever vaccine.

Written as DNA, the CDR3 is TGTGCCAGCAGTTACTCAGGACTAGCGTTGGGAAATGAGCAGTTCTTC. Protein sequence: CASSYSGLALGNEQFF. The chain is built from TRBV6-2 or TRBV6-3 and TRBJ2-1, with TRBD2 identical over 9 bases. The length of the CDR3 is 16 residues. J lost 7 bases, V lost 0 bases, and 7 bases had no gene match. Looked up from germline, CDR1 is MNHEY and CDR2 is SVGEGT.